The clone carrying this T cell receptor beta chain was counted many times. Its antigen remains unknown. From germline, CDR1 is SGHTA and CDR2 FQGNSA. Trimming removed 1 base at V and 1 base at J, with 10 bases between. CDR3 length: 16 residues. This entry comes from a study of T cell repertoires in cytomegalovirus infection. Study context: Evidence of both CMV infection and a matching HLA type came from public TCR beta signatures.

TCRdb analysed the reads with MiXCR anew, one entry per CDR3 protein. The sample has 200,000 to 300,000 distinct CDR3 sequences, approximately 13% seen once; the top ten hold around 8.8%. Study-level findings and limits: Across the ex vivo response, the dominant clonotypes were HLA-C-restricted CMV-specific TCR beta clonotypes. Accumulated public TCR beta family frequency recognized individuals carrying CMV together with the relevant HLA.

The sequencing sample was made of PBMCs. The sequence came from a human donor in good health (CMV status not recorded). Some clones in this sample may be carry-over from other donors' samples. The chain couples TRBV7-2 to TRBJ2-2; perhaps TRBD1 as D (5 bases). The CDR3 reads CASSLDGAGNTGELFF. The CDR3 DNA sequence: TGTGCCAGCAGCTTAGATGGGGCAGGGAACACCGGGGAGCTGTTTTTT.